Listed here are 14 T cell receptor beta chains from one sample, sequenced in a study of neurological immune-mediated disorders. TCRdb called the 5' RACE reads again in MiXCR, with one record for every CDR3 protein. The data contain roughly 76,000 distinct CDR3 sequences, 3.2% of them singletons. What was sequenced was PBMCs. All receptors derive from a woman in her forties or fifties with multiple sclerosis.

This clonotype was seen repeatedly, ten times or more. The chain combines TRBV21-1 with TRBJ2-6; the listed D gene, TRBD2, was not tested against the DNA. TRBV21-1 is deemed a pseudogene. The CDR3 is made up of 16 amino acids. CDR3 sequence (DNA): TGTGCCAGCGAGGGAGGGGAGAGCTCTGGGGCCAACGTCCTGACTTTC. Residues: CASEGGESSGANVLTF.

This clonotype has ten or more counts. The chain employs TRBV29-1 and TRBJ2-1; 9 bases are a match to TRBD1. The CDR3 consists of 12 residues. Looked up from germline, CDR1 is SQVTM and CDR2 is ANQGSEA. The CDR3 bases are TGCTCTTCCGGGACAGGGTACAATGAGCAGTTCTTC. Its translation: CSSGTGYNEQFF.

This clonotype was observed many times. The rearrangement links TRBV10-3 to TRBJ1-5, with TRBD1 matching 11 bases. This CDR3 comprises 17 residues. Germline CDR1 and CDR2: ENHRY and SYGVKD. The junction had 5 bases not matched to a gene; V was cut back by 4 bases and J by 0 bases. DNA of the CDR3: TGTGCCATCAGTGCCGGACAGGGGGCTTATAGCAATCAGCCCCAGCATTTT. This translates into CAISAGQGAYSNQPQHF.

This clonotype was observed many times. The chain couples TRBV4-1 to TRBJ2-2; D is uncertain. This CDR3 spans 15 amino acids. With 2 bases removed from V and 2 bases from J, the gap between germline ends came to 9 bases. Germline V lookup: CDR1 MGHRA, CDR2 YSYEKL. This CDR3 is CASSQPWANTGELFF. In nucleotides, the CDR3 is TGCGCCAGCAGCCAACCTTGGGCTAACACCGGGGAGCTGTTTTTT.

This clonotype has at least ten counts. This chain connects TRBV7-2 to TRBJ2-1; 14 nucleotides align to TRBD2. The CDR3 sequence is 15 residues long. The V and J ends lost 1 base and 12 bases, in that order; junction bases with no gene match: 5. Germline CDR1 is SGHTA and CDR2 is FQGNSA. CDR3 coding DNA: TGTGCCAGCAGCTTAGGACTAGCGGGAGGGGAGGGGCAGTTCTTC. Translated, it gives CASSLGLAGGEGQFF.

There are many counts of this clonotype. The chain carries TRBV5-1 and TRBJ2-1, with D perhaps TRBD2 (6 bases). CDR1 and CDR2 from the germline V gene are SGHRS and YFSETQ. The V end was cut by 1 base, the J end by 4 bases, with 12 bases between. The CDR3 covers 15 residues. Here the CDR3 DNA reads TGCGCCAGCAGCTTGATTCGGGAGTCTTACAATGAGCAGTTCTTC. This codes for CASSLIRESYNEQFF. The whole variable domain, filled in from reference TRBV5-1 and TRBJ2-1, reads KAGVTQTPRYLIKTRGQQVTLSCSPISGHRSVSWYQQTPGQGLQFLFEYFSETQRNKGNFPGRFSGRQFSNSRSEMNVSTLELGDSALYLCASSLIRESYNEQFFGPGTRLTVL.

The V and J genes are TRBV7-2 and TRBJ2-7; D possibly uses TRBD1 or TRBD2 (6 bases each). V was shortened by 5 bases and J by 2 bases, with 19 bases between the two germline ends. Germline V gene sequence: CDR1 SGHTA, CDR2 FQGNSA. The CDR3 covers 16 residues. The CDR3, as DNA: TGTGCCAGCAGCAGCGTCTTTGGCGGGACAACCTACGAGCAGTACTTC. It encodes CASSSVFGGTTYEQYF.

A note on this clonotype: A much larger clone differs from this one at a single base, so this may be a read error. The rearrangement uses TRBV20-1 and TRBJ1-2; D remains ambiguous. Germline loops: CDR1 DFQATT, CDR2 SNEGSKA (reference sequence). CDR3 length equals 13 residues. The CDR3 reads CSDRDRSSLGYTF. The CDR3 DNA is TGCAGTGATAGAGATAGGTCGTCGTTGGGCTACACCTTC.

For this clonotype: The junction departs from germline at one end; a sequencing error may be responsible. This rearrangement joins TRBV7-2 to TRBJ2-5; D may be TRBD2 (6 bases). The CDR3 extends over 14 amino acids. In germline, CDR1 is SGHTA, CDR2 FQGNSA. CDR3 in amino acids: CASSWDGSWETQYF. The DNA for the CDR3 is TGTGCCAGCAGCTGGGACGGGAGTTGGGAGACCCAGTACTTT.

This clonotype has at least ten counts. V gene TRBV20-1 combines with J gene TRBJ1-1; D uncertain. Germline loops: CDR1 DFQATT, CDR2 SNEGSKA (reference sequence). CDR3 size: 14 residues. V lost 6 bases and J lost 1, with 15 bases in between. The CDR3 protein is CSATFSFRNTEAFF. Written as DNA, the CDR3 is TGCAGTGCCACCTTCTCATTTAGGAACACTGAAGCTTTCTTT.

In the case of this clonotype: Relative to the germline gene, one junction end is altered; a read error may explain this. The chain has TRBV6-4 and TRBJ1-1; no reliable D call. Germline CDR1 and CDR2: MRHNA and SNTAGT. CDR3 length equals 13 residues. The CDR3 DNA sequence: TGTGCCAACAGTGCAACAGCGAACACTGAAGCTTTCTTT. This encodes CANSATANTEAFF.

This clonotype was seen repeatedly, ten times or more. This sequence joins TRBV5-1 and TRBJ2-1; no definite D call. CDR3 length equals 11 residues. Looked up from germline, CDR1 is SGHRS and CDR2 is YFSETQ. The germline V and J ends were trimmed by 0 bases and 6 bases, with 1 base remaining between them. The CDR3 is CASSLANEQFF. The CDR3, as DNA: TGCGCCAGCAGCTTGGCCAATGAGCAGTTCTTC.

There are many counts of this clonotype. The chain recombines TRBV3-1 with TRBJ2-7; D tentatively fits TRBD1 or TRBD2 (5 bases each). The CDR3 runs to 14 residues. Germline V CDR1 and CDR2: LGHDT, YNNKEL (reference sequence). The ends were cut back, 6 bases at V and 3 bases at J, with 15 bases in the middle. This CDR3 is CASSPRDGGYEQYF. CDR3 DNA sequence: TGTGCCAGCAGTCCACGGGACGGTGGCTACGAGCAGTACTTC.

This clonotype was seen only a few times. The CDR3 coding sequence is TGTGCCAGCAGCTTATCACAGGCCACTGAAGCTTTCTTT. Protein sequence: CASSLSQATEAFF. V is TRBV7-9 and J is TRBJ1-1; perhaps TRBD1 as D (5 bases). There are 13 residues in the CDR3. The germline gives CDR1 SEHNR, CDR2 FQNEAQ (reference sequence). V was shortened by 2 bases and J by 4 bases, with 8 bases between the two germline ends. Full variable domain (outside the CDR3, taken from reference TRBV7-9 and TRBJ1-1): DTGVSQNPRHKITKRGQNVTFRCDPISEHNRLYWYRQTLGQGPEFLTYFQNEAQLEKSRLLSDRFSAERPKGSFSTLEIQRTEQGDSAMYLCASSLSQATEAFFGQGTRLTVV.